These 16 T cell receptor beta chains were sequenced from one sample in a study of T cell repertoires in ileal Crohn's disease. The assay was immunoSEQ multiplex PCR, and TCRdb's table has in-frame clones only and misses some. The profile covers about 62,000 clones, with around nine tenths appearing a single time and roughly 2% taken by the ten largest. Stated time point: neoterminal ileum biopsy at postoperative endoscopy, about 6 months after surgery. The sample consisted of ileal tissue. The receptors were sampled from an adult with Crohn's disease.

Only a few counts were recorded for this clone. The chain links TRBV6-1 to TRBJ2-7; 8 nucleotides align to TRBD1. Germline V gene data show CDR1 as MNHNS and CDR2 as SASEGT. This CDR3 is 16 amino acids long. With 4 bases clipped from V and 1 base from J, the junction kept 9 bases outside the gene matches. CDR3 sequence: CASSAVGDRGSYEQYV. The DNA for the CDR3 is TGTGCCAGCAGTGCCGTAGGTGACAGGGGATCCTACGAGCAGTACGTC.

This clone was seen just once. The chain combines TRBV5-6 with TRBJ1-2; weak D call: TRBD1 (6 bases). With 1 base removed from V and 3 bases from J, the gap between germline ends came to 16 bases. Germline V lookup: CDR1 SGHDT, CDR2 YYEEEE. This CDR3 has 16 amino acids. The CDR3 region has the DNA TGTGCCAGCAGCTTGAGACCGGGACATTGGGACTATGGCTACACCTTC. Residues: CASSLRPGHWDYGYTF.

The chain carries TRBV6-1 and TRBJ2-7, with a tentative D call TRBD2 (5 bases). This CDR3 comprises 12 residues. The germline V gene encodes CDR1 MNHNS and CDR2 SASEGT. Trimming removed 4 bases from V and 5 bases from J, with 9 bases in between. This CDR3 is CASSVGVNEQYF. The CDR3 DNA reads TGTGCCAGCAGTGTCGGGGTAAACGAGCAGTACTTC.

V usage is TRBV29-1 and J usage is TRBJ1-2; D may be TRBD1 (6 bases). The germline gives CDR1 SQVTM, CDR2 ANQGSEA. Between the trimmed V and J ends, which lost 4 bases and 2 bases, there was a span of 11 bases. The CDR3 runs to 13 residues. CDR3 region: CSVADRSNYGYTF. The DNA of the CDR3 is TGCAGCGTTGCAGACAGGTCGAACTATGGCTACACCTTC. Filled out from reference TRBV29-1 and TRBJ1-2, the complete variable domain reads SAVISQKPSRDICQRGTSLTIQCQVDSQVTMMFWYRQQPGQSLTLIATANQGSEATYESGFVIDKFPISRPNLTFSTLTVSNMSPEDSSIYLCSVADRSNYGYTFGSGTRLTVV.

The J gene is TRBJ1-2, the V gene TRBV15, with 7 positions matching TRBD1. Germline CDR1 is LNHNV and CDR2 is YYDKDF (reference sequence). After removal of 7 bases from V and 4 bases from J, the junction contained 12 bases not matched to a gene. The CDR3 is 15 amino acids. CDR3 loop: CATTETTGSPYGYTF. CDR3 bases: TGTGCCACCACCGAAACGACAGGGTCACCCTATGGCTACACCTTC.

J is TRBJ2-1 and V is TRBV6-5, with 7 bases aligning to TRBD1. Germline CDR1 reads MNHEY; CDR2 reads SVGAGI. Trimming cost V 2 bases and J 5 bases; bases outside gene matches: 9. CDR3 length: 16 amino acids. The CDR3 DNA is TGTGCCAGCAGTTACCGGGTAGGGGGCGCTGACAATGAGCAGTTCTTC. Translating gives CASSYRVGGADNEQFF.

This chain links TRBV6-1 with TRBJ1-3, with TRBD1 matching 9 bases. Germline V CDR1 and CDR2: MNHNS, SASEGT. This CDR3 is 13 amino acids long. Germline trimming cut 5 bases from V and 8 bases from J; bases unmatched to any gene: 4. CDR3 amino acids: CASSLDRGHTIYF. CDR3 sequence (DNA): TGTGCCAGCAGTTTGGACAGGGGTCACACCATATATTTT.

The rearrangement links TRBV5-6 to TRBJ1-2; D unresolved. Germline V gene sequence: CDR1 SGHDT, CDR2 YYEEEE. The CDR3 has 14 amino acids. Trimming shortened V by 0 bases and J by 1 base, and 7 bases separated the two germline ends. CDR3 loop: CASSLVGSNYGYTF. As DNA, the CDR3 is TGTGCCAGCAGCTTGGTTGGCAGTAACTATGGCTACACCTTC.

This clone was picked up one time. This chain uses TRBV2 with TRBJ1-4; 11 positions match TRBD1. In germline, CDR1 is SNHLY, CDR2 FYNNEI. This CDR3 is 14 amino acids long. With V trimmed by 6 bases and J by 6 bases, 3 bases remained unmatched. The CDR3 here is CASRDRGRDEKLFF. In DNA form, the CDR3 reads TGTGCCAGCAGGGACAGGGGGCGCGATGAAAAACTGTTTTTT.

Turning to this clone: Other DNA sequences from this sample encode an identical CDR3 as well. The rearrangement joins TRBV20-1 to TRBJ1-2; D gene ambiguous. V lost 5 bases to trimming and J lost 4 bases, with 8 bases between them. This CDR3 spans 11 amino acids. Germline V lookup: CDR1 DFQATT, CDR2 SNEGSKA (reference sequence). Here the CDR3 reads CSAPTLYGYTF. CDR3 coding DNA: TGCAGTGCTCCCACTCTCTATGGCTACACCTTC.

J is TRBJ1-2 and V is TRBV6-5; 9 bases map to TRBD1. This CDR3 contains 15 residues. Germline V gives CDR1 MNHEY, CDR2 SVGAGI. J lost 8 bases, V lost 6 bases, and 13 bases had no gene match. The CDR3 here is CASRLIQGAPEGYTF. CDR3 bases: TGTGCCAGCAGGCTGATACAGGGGGCGCCAGAGGGCTACACCTTC.

The chain uses TRBV19 and TRBJ2-7, with 7 positions matching TRBD1. The CDR3 contains 14 residues. The germline V gene encodes CDR1 LNHDA and CDR2 SQIVND (reference sequence). V trimming: 8 bases; J trimming: 6 bases; junction bases outside the gene matches: 13. Here the CDR3 DNA reads TGTGCCAGTGCCGGGACAGATGGGTTTGTCGAGCAGTACTTC. This sequence encodes CASAGTDGFVEQYF.

The chain uses TRBV18 and TRBJ1-6; no clear D. The CDR3 length is 16 residues. V was shortened by 3 bases and J by 6 bases, with 15 bases between the two germline ends. Germline CDR1 KGHSH, CDR2 LQKENI. The CDR3: CASSPPGRNPNSPLHF. The CDR3 region has the DNA TGTGCCAGCTCACCGCCAGGCCGAAATCCTAATTCACCCCTCCACTTT. Filled out from reference TRBV18 and TRBJ1-6, the complete variable domain reads NAGVMQNPRHLVRRRGQEARLRCSPMKGHSHVYWYRQLPEEGLKFMVYLQKENIIDESGMPKERFSAEFPKEGPSILRIQQVVRGDSAAYFCASSPPGRNPNSPLHFGNGTRLTVT.

This rearrangement joins TRBV5-4 to TRBJ2-1, with TRBD1 as a possible D gene (6 bases). CDR1 and CDR2 from the germline V gene are SGHNT and YYREEE (reference sequence). CDR3 length: 16 amino acids. V was clipped by 4 bases and J by 4 bases, with 18 bases between them. The CDR3 loop is CASSPTGKGLYNEQFF. The CDR3 coding sequence is TGTGCCAGCAGCCCTACAGGGAAGGGTCTTTACAATGAGCAGTTCTTC.

This clone has a single count. The chain recombines TRBV18 with TRBJ1-1, with 10 bases lining up with TRBD1. The CDR3 length is 14 residues. Unmatched junction bases numbered 4, after V lost 6 bases and J lost 3 bases. Germline lookup yields CDR1 KGHSH and CDR2 LQKENI. The CDR3 reads CASSPTGGDTEAFF. CDR3 in DNA: TGTGCCAGCTCCCCGACAGGGGGCGACACTGAAGCTTTCTTT. The full variable domain, completed using reference TRBV18 and TRBJ1-1, is NAGVMQNPRHLVRRRGQEARLRCSPMKGHSHVYWYRQLPEEGLKFMVYLQKENIIDESGMPKERFSAEFPKEGPSILRIQQVVRGDSAAYFCASSPTGGDTEAFFGQGTRLTVV.

This clone was seen a few times. The gene calls are TRBV6-4 and TRBJ2-6; a weak D match, TRBD1 (6 bases). Germline V CDR1 and CDR2: MRHNA, SNTAGT. The CDR3 runs to 15 residues. Trimming removed 0 bases at V and 3 bases at J, with 6 bases between. In DNA, the CDR3 is TGTGCCAGCAGTGACTCGACAGGTGGGGCCAACGTCCTGACTTTC. This codes for CASSDSTGGANVLTF.